The 22 T cell receptor beta chains given below trace back to one sample, sequenced in a study of neoadjuvant nivolumab and ipilimumab in lung cancer. TCRdb's table, derived via immunoSEQ multiplex PCR, lists solely in-frame clones and lacks some. The sample records under 35,000 clones, 90% being singletons. Material: peripheral blood, obtained after neoadjuvant nivolumab, alone or with ipilimumab, at or shortly before surgery. These receptors were taken from an adult with non-small cell lung cancer.

The CDR3 sequence is CASSFPLAGGNNEQFF. In DNA, the CDR3 is TGTGCCAGCAGCTTCCCACTAGCGGGGGGTAACAATGAGCAGTTCTTC. The V call is TRBV5-4, the J call TRBJ2-1; 12 positions match TRBD2. The CDR3 length is 16 residues. CDR1 is SGHNT and CDR2 is YYREEE in the germline V gene (reference sequence). Unmatched junction bases numbered 5, after V lost 2 bases and J lost 5 bases.

This chain joins TRBV6-5 and TRBJ2-7, with 9 nucleotides matching TRBD1. J lost 4 bases, V lost 2 bases, and 6 bases had no gene match. Germline V gene data show CDR1 as MNHEY and CDR2 as SVGAGI. CDR3 length: 15 amino acids. The CDR3 protein is CASSYSPDRGYEQYF. The CDR3 nucleotides read TGTGCCAGCAGTTACAGCCCGGACAGGGGATACGAGCAGTACTTC.

V is TRBV19 and J is TRBJ1-1; no clear D gene. Germline V lookup: CDR1 LNHDA, CDR2 SQIVND (reference sequence). The CDR3 runs to 15 residues. V was pared by 9 bases and J by 2 bases, with 19 bases between. The DNA for the CDR3 is TGTGCCAGCCAACCCTACGGAACGGTTAACACTGAAGCTTTCTTT. Protein product: CASQPYGTVNTEAFF.

The chain uses TRBV2 and TRBJ2-7; tentatively, D is TRBD1 (5 bases). Trimming shortened V by 2 bases and J by 6 bases, and 11 bases separated the two germline ends. CDR1 SNHLY and CDR2 FYNNEI come from the germline V gene. The CDR3 is made up of 13 amino acids. CDR3 in amino acids: CASSELRAREQYF. The DNA for the CDR3 is TGTGCCAGCAGTGAACTCAGGGCCCGCGAGCAGTACTTC.

By its share, this clone is medium-sized. The chain carries TRBV9 and TRBJ2-1; D call uncertain. Per germline, CDR1 SGDLS and CDR2 YYNGEE. The V gene lost 0 bases and the J gene lost 6 bases, with 10 bases spanning the gap. The length of the CDR3 is 14 residues. CDR3: CASSVVSGSNEQFF. CDR3 bases: TGTGCCAGCAGCGTAGTTTCAGGTAGCAATGAGCAGTTCTTC. Variable domain in full (rest from reference TRBV9 and TRBJ2-1): DSGVTQTPKHLITATGQRVTLRCSPRSGDLSVYWYQQSLDQGLQFLIQYYNGEERAKGNILERFSAQQFPDLHSELNLSSLELGDSALYFCASSVVSGSNEQFFGPGTRLTVL.

J is TRBJ1-1 and V is TRBV4-1, with TRBD1 matching over 10 bases. This CDR3 is built from 14 residues. The V gene's germline CDR1 is MGHRA and CDR2 YSYEKL. J lost 5 bases, V lost 2 bases, and 2 bases had no gene match. CDR3 protein: CASSQRDRGTEAFF. The CDR3 nucleotides are TGCGCCAGCAGCCAAAGGGACAGGGGAACTGAAGCTTTCTTT.

The chain recombines TRBV7-9 with TRBJ2-1; D is ambiguous. Trimming stripped 1 base from V and 7 bases from J, with 8 bases between. The CDR3 contains 13 residues. Germline V CDR1 and CDR2: SEHNR, FQNEAQ (reference sequence). The CDR3 bases are TGTGCCAGCAGCTTAGAACAGTTTAATGAGCAGTTCTTC. This codes for CASSLEQFNEQFF.

This clone showed up just a few times. This chain uses TRBV2 with TRBJ2-1; possibly TRBD2 for D (5 bases). The CDR3 length is 11 residues. V was trimmed by 6 bases and J by 9 bases, leaving 9 bases between them. Germline CDR1 reads SNHLY; CDR2 reads FYNNEI. The CDR3 region is CASRGGFEQFF. DNA for the CDR3: TGTGCCAGCAGAGGAGGATTTGAGCAGTTCTTC.

About this clone itself: An end of the junction differs from the germline gene, which may be a read error. This chain uses TRBV14 with TRBJ1-4; D possibly corresponds to TRBD1 (6 bases). The CDR3 consists of 14 residues. Germline V gene sequence: CDR1 SGHDN, CDR2 FVKESK. The chain's CDR3 is CASSHITGNGKLFF. CDR3 sequence (DNA): TGTGCCAGCAGCCACATCACAGGGAATGGAAAACTGTTTTTT.

J is TRBJ1-1 and V is TRBV2, with no clear D. The V end lost 2 bases, the J end lost 3 bases, and 7 bases lay between the germline ends. The CDR3 sequence is 13 residues long. Per germline, CDR1 SNHLY and CDR2 FYNNEI. CDR3 protein: CASSEQMDTEAFF. DNA for the CDR3: TGTGCCAGCAGTGAACAGATGGACACTGAAGCTTTCTTT.

The genes are TRBV18 and TRBJ2-1, with a possible D match to TRBD1 (5 bases). Germline V gene lookup returns CDR1 KGHSH and CDR2 LQKENI. Trimming pared 2 bases from V and 12 bases from J, leaving 8 bases between. This CDR3 contains 11 residues. The CDR3 sequence is CASSPGAWQFF. CDR3 sequence (DNA): TGTGCCAGCTCACCAGGGGCCTGGCAGTTCTTC.

This rearrangement joins TRBV7-9 to TRBJ1-3, with 8 bases aligning to TRBD1. Germline values: CDR1 SEHNR, CDR2 FQNEAQ (reference sequence). This CDR3 is 16 amino acids long. The V segment lost 1 base and the J segment 0 bases; nucleotides outside the gene matches: 2. The CDR3 sequence: CASSLGQGASGNTIYF. CDR3 DNA sequence: TGTGCCAGCAGCTTAGGTCAGGGGGCCTCTGGAAACACCATATATTTT.

V gene TRBV5-1 combines with J gene TRBJ1-6, with D unclear. The CDR3 length is 14 residues. Germline V lookup: CDR1 SGHRS, CDR2 YFSETQ. V shed 2 bases and J shed 5 bases, with 8 bases lying between them. The CDR3 region has the DNA TGCGCCAGCAGCTTACGACGAGATAATTCACCCCTCCACTTT. Its translation is CASSLRRDNSPLHF.

The chain has TRBV7-6 and TRBJ2-3, with D unresolved. Trimming cost V 1 base and J 1 base, with 0 bases left between them. The CDR3 is 12 residues long. Germline CDR1 and CDR2: SGHVS and FNYEAQ. The CDR3 sequence: CASSLGTDTQYF. Written as DNA, the CDR3 is TGTGCCAGCAGCTTAGGCACAGATACGCAGTATTTT.

The chain links TRBV2 to TRBJ2-7; no reliable D call. Trimming pared 3 bases from V and 3 bases from J, leaving 3 bases between. The CDR3 spans 11 residues. Germline-derived CDR1 and CDR2 are SNHLY and FYNNEI. CDR3: CASSDSYEQYF. For the CDR3, the DNA is TGTGCCAGCAGTGACAGCTACGAGCAGTACTTC. Combining the CDR3 with reference TRBV2 and TRBJ2-7 gives the whole variable domain EPEVTQTPSHQVTQMGQEVILRCVPISNHLYFYWYRQILGQKVEFLVSFYNNEISEKSEIFDDQFSVERPDGSNFTLKIRSTKLEDSAMYFCASSDSYEQYFGPGTRLTVT.

V is TRBV5-1 and J is TRBJ2-5; no definite D call. Germline V lookup: CDR1 SGHRS, CDR2 YFSETQ. V was trimmed by 7 bases and J by 2 bases, leaving 12 bases between them. The CDR3 has 13 residues. CDR3 nucleotide sequence: TGCGCCAGCGGCGGTCTCGGGCAAGAGACCCAGTACTTC. Translation: CASGGLGQETQYF.

V and J are TRBV4-1 and TRBJ1-5; no definite D call. CDR1 MGHRA and CDR2 YSYEKL come from the germline V gene. The CDR3 totals 14 residues. V dropped 1 base and J dropped 2 bases, with 6 bases sitting between them. DNA of the CDR3: TGCGCCAGCAGCCAAGTCCAGGGCAATCAGCCCCAGCATTTT. This gives the protein CASSQVQGNQPQHF.

This clone was picked up one time. The chain uses TRBV5-6 and TRBJ2-3, with TRBD1 identical over 8 bases. The CDR3 sequence is 18 residues long. The V gene end was trimmed by 2 bases and the J gene end by 5 bases; junction bases not matched to a gene: 16. Per germline, CDR1 SGHDT and CDR2 YYEEEE. The CDR3 sequence: CASSFQFPGRGHGDTQYF. CDR3 nucleotide sequence: TGTGCCAGCAGCTTTCAGTTCCCGGGCAGGGGGCACGGAGATACGCAGTATTTT.

The chain carries TRBV6-1 and TRBJ1-2; TRBD1 matches at 7 bases. Trimming took 2 bases from V and 0 from J; bases not matched to a gene: 9. The CDR3 runs 17 residues. Looked up from germline, CDR1 is MNHNS and CDR2 is SASEGT. The CDR3 nucleotides are TGTGCCAGCAGTGAACTCGGCAGGGGGTTCCCTAACTATGGCTACACCTTC. Protein product: CASSELGRGFPNYGYTF.

The chain combines TRBV2 with TRBJ2-4; D possibly uses TRBD1 or TRBD2 (5 bases each). The CDR3 contains 15 residues. V dropped 2 bases and J dropped 6 bases, with 14 bases sitting between them. Germline CDR1 and CDR2: SNHLY and FYNNEI. CDR3: CASSESGARGNIQYF. CDR3 nucleotides: TGTGCCAGCAGTGAAAGTGGGGCCCGGGGAAACATTCAGTACTTC.

The CDR3 is CAISEAYEQYF. CDR3 coding DNA: TGTGCCATCAGTGAGGCATACGAGCAGTACTTC. The rearrangement links TRBV10-3 to TRBJ2-7, with D unresolved. Germline V gene data show CDR1 as ENHRY and CDR2 as SYGVKD. The CDR3 has 11 residues. Trimming left V 2 bases short and J 4 bases short, with 3 bases between.

CDR3 residues: CTSSQEGQGYGYTF. In nucleotides, the CDR3 is TGCACCAGCAGCCAGGAAGGACAGGGCTATGGCTACACCTTC. V and J are TRBV1 and TRBJ1-2; TRBD1 was called by the table and not checked on the DNA. TRBV1 is assigned pseudogene status. The CDR3 is 14 residues long.